This passage covers 9 T cell receptor beta chains from one sample sequenced in a study of T cell responses to AZD1222 COVID-19 vaccine. The data were produced by immunoSEQ multiplex PCR, yet TCRdb's version contains in-frame clones alone and is incomplete. The data show 15,000 or so clones, 60% to 85% seen once. The sample here was peripheral blood, taken 28 days after the second AZD1222 dose. The receptor source for this set is an adult who received the AZD1222 COVID-19 vaccine.

The rearrangement links TRBV4-3 to TRBJ2-7, with D uncertain. Germline V gene sequence: CDR1 LGHNA, CDR2 YSLEER. The CDR3 runs to 14 residues. With 0 bases removed from V and 3 bases from J, the gap between germline ends came to 9 bases. The CDR3 is CASSQDLQVYEQYF. The CDR3 DNA reads TGCGCCAGCAGCCAAGATCTGCAGGTCTACGAGCAGTACTTC.

V and J are TRBV4-1 and TRBJ1-2; TRBD1 is a possible D gene (5 bases). V was pared by 1 base and J by 4 bases, with 13 bases between. Per germline, CDR1 MGHRA and CDR2 YSYEKL. There are 15 residues in the CDR3. The CDR3 loop reads CASSQGLSQGYGYTF. CDR3 DNA: TGCGCCAGCAGCCAAGGACTTTCCCAGGGCTATGGCTACACCTTC.

This clone has just one count. In DNA, the CDR3 is TGCGCCAGCAGCCTCGACGCGGGGTACAATGAGCAGTTCTTC. Translated, it gives CASSLDAGYNEQFF. V gene TRBV4-1 combines with J gene TRBJ2-1; D might be TRBD2 (6 bases). The germline V and J ends were trimmed by 4 bases and 4 bases, with 11 bases remaining between them. This CDR3 region has 14 residues. Germline CDR1 is MGHRA and CDR2 is YSYEKL.

This clone was counted once. CDR3 sequence (DNA): TGTGCCAGCAGCCCCGACCGGGACAGTAGGTCCTACGAGCAGTACTTC. Translation gives CASSPDRDSRSYEQYF. The chain employs TRBV3-1 (or the pseudogene TRBV3-2) and TRBJ2-7, with 7 bases that match TRBD1. Trimming at V came to 4 bases and at J to 1 base, leaving 10 bases not matched to a gene. This CDR3 has 16 amino acids. Germline assignment: CDR1 LGHDT and CDR2 YNNKEL (reference sequence).

The chain uses TRBV19 and TRBJ1-2; 7 bases map to TRBD1. Germline V CDR1 and CDR2: LNHDA, SQIVND (reference sequence). The junction had 11 bases not matched to a gene; V was cut back by 5 bases and J by 8 bases. The CDR3 loop spans 14 amino acids. CDR3 bases: TGTGCCAGTAGTTCCCGACAGGGAACTCGGGGCTACACCTTC. Translated: CASSSRQGTRGYTF.

The chain carries TRBV5-6 and TRBJ1-2, with D hard to call. V gave up 1 base and J gave up 0 bases, with 7 bases separating them. The CDR3 has 14 amino acids. In germline, CDR1 is SGHDT, CDR2 YYEEEE. The chain's CDR3 is CASSLRGANYGYTF. CDR3 DNA: TGTGCCAGCAGCTTGCGAGGAGCTAACTATGGCTACACCTTC.

This sequence joins TRBV19 and TRBJ1-5, with 9 bases matching TRBD1. The germline CDR1 and CDR2 sequences are LNHDA and SQIVND (reference sequence). The CDR3 is 14 amino acids. With 8 bases clipped from V and 6 bases from J, the junction kept 8 bases outside the gene matches. The CDR3 bases are TGTGCCAGTTGGGACAGGGTTAGGTCTCAGCCCCAGCATTTT. It encodes CASWDRVRSQPQHF.

This clone was seen a single time. The chain has TRBV7-2 and TRBJ1-1; D gene ambiguous. The CDR3 totals 15 residues. V lost 0 bases, J lost 1 base, and 9 bases lay in between. Germline values: CDR1 SGHTA, CDR2 FQGNSA. The chain's CDR3 is CASSLAWWQNTEAFF. For the CDR3, the DNA is TGTGCCAGCAGCTTAGCATGGTGGCAGAACACTGAAGCTTTCTTT. The whole variable domain, filled in from reference TRBV7-2 and TRBJ1-1, reads GAGVSQSPSNKVTEKGKDVELRCDPISGHTALYWYRQSLGQGLEFLIYFQGNSAPDKSGLPSDRFSAERTGGSVSTLTIQRTQQEDSAVYLCASSLAWWQNTEAFFGQGTRLTVV.

This clone was seen a handful of times. The chain uses TRBV9 and TRBJ2-7; tentative D call: TRBD1 (6 bases). The germline CDR1 and CDR2 sequences are SGDLS and YYNGEE. The CDR3 contains 14 residues. Trimming took off 0 bases at V and 6 bases at J, with 13 bases between the two ends. The CDR3 spells CASSVGDTLGEQYF. The CDR3 DNA is TGTGCCAGCAGCGTAGGGGACACCCTCGGCGAGCAGTACTTC.